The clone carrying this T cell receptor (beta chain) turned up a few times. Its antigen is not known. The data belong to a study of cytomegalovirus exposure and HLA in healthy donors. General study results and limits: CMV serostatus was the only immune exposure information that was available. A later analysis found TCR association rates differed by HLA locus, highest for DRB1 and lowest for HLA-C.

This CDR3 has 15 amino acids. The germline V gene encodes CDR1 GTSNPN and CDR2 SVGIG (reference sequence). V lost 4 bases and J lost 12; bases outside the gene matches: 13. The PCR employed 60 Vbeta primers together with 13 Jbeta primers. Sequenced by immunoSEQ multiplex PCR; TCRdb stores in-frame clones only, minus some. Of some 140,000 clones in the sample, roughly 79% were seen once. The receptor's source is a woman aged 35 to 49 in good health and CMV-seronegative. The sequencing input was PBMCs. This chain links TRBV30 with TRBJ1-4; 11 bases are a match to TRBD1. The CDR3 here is CAWKLWTGGPGQLFF. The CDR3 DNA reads TGTGCCTGGAAGTTGTGGACAGGGGGCCCCGGGCAACTGTTTTTT.